This is a list of T cell receptor beta chains from one sample in a study of post-analysis software for immune sequencing data. Each CDR3 protein gets one entry after TCRdb re-called the PCR reads with MiXCR. The profile shows approximately 400,000 distinct CDR3 sequences, approximately 33% of them singletons. Sequenced sample: blood. These receptors were collected from a girl aged 5 to 17 with multiple sclerosis. The CDR3 runs from the conserved cysteine through the conserved F or W. Each record gives: CDR3 protein, CDR3 DNA, J gene, clone size, V gene, D gene. The D gene is left open where the match is weak. Rows give clone size only sometimes, using once, few, many, or a class for an expanded clone.

CDR3: CSARDWLGEANSPLHF
DNA: TGCAGTGCTAGAGATTGGCTGGGGGAGGCTAATTCACCCCTCCACTTT
J: TRBJ1-6
size: -
V: TRBV20-1
D: -

CDR3: CASTHPNKARTGELFF
DNA: TGTGCCAGCACCCACCCGAACAAGGCACGGACCGGGGAGCTGTTTTTT
J: TRBJ2-2
size: -
V: TRBV12-3/TRBV12-4
D: -

CDR3: CASSFPPNEQFF
DNA: TGTGCCAGCAGCTTCCCGCCCAATGAGCAGTTCTTC
J: TRBJ2-1
size: few
V: TRBV7-3
D: -

CDR3: CASSLSGERETQYF
DNA: TGCGCCAGCAGCTTGTCCGGGGAGAGAGAGACCCAGTACTTC
J: TRBJ2-5
size: -
V: TRBV5-1
D: -

CDR3: CASSSGRSGEQFF
DNA: TGTGCCAGCAGTTCTGGACGTAGCGGGGAGCAGTTCTTC
J: TRBJ2-1
size: -
V: TRBV6-5
D: TRBD2

CDR3: CASSGRDLTGSYNSPLYF
DNA: TGTGCCAGCAGCGGGAGAGATCTGACTGGCTCCTATAATTCACCCCTCTACTTT
J: TRBJ1-6
size: few
V: TRBV7-9
D: -

CDR3: CASSRRDTEAFF
DNA: TGTGCCAGCTCACGCCGGGACACTGAAGCTTTCTTT
J: TRBJ1-1
size: -
V: TRBV18
D: -

CDR3: CASSLVGPGGHEQYF
DNA: TGTGCCAGCAGCTTAGTCGGGCCGGGAGGCCACGAGCAGTACTTC
J: TRBJ2-7
size: few
V: TRBV7-9
D: TRBD2

CDR3: CAWIRAERVSEQYF
DNA: TGTGCCTGGATTAGGGCGGAAAGGGTCTCCGAGCAGTACTTC
J: TRBJ2-7
size: -
V: TRBV30
D: -

CDR3: CASSFSGDEQYF
DNA: TGTGCCAGCAGTTTTTCCGGGGACGAGCAGTACTTC
J: TRBJ2-7
size: -
V: TRBV12-3/TRBV12-4
D: -

CDR3: CASSRSGDEAFF
DNA: TGTGCCAGCAGCCGATCGGGGGATGAAGCTTTCTTT
J: TRBJ1-1
size: few
V: TRBV7-2
D: -

CDR3: CSVGRASGNYEQYF
DNA: TGCAGCGTTGGTCGGGCCTCGGGGAACTACGAGCAGTACTTC
J: TRBJ2-7
size: few
V: TRBV29-1
D: -

CDR3: CASSVDPSSGGSDTQYF
DNA: TGTGCCAGCAGCGTAGATCCCTCTAGCGGGGGGTCAGATACGCAGTATTTT
J: TRBJ2-3
size: few
V: TRBV9
D: TRBD2

CDR3: CASRGDRGLQETQYF
DNA: TGTGCCAGCAGAGGGGACAGGGGACTCCAAGAGACCCAGTACTTC
J: TRBJ2-5
size: once
V: TRBV2
D: TRBD1

CDR3: CASRLQGATDTQYF
DNA: TGTGCCAGCAGGTTACAGGGGGCCACAGATACGCAGTATTTT
J: TRBJ2-3
size: -
V: TRBV6-1
D: TRBD1

CDR3: CASSQGFKYIRGIYGYTF
DNA: TGCGCCAGCAGCCAAGGGTTTAAATACATTCGAGGGATCTATGGCTACACCTTC
J: TRBJ1-2
size: -
V: TRBV4-3
D: -

CDR3: CASSWGVSSYNEQFF
DNA: TGTGCCAGCAGCTGGGGGGTGAGCTCCTACAATGAGCAGTTCTTC
J: TRBJ2-1
size: -
V: TRBV5-8
D: -

CDR3: CSARMPQGKPQHF
DNA: TGCAGTGCCCGGATGCCACAGGGGAAGCCCCAGCATTTT
J: TRBJ1-5
size: -
V: TRBV20-1
D: TRBD1

CDR3: CASSLTGQGRGPNEQFF
DNA: TGTGCCAGCAGCTTAACGGGCCAGGGCCGGGGACCTAATGAGCAGTTCTTC
J: TRBJ2-1
size: -
V: TRBV7-9
D: -

CDR3: CASSSYRVTGSYNEQFF
DNA: TGTGCCAGCAGTTCCTACAGGGTTACCGGCTCCTACAATGAGCAGTTCTTC
J: TRBJ2-1
size: -
V: TRBV6-6
D: -

CDR3: CSANERRTSGGNEQFF
DNA: TGCAGTGCAAACGAAAGAAGGACTAGCGGGGGAAATGAGCAGTTCTTC
J: TRBJ2-1
size: -
V: TRBV20-1
D: TRBD2

CDR3: CASSGRQTGRGYTF
DNA: TGTGCCAGCAGCGGGAGGCAGACAGGGCGCGGCTACACCTTC
J: TRBJ1-2
size: -
V: TRBV7-2
D: TRBD1

CDR3: CASSPRDRVIWEQYF
DNA: TGTGCCAGCAGTCCCCGGGACAGGGTGATTTGGGAGCAGTACTTC
J: TRBJ2-7
size: -
V: TRBV7-9
D: TRBD1

CDR3: CASSLEGPSAFF
DNA: TGTGCCAGCAGTTTGGAGGGGCCCTCAGCTTTCTTT
J: TRBJ1-1
size: -
V: TRBV12-3/TRBV12-4
D: -

CDR3: CASETVMNTEAFF
DNA: TGTGCCAGCGAGACGGTAATGAACACTGAAGCTTTCTTT
J: TRBJ1-1
size: few
V: TRBV7-9
D: -

CDR3: CASSVGTYNEQFF
DNA: TGTGCCAGCAGCGTAGGGACCTACAATGAGCAGTTCTTC
J: TRBJ2-1
size: few
V: TRBV9
D: -

CDR3: CASSQSRGVDTEAFF
DNA: TGCGCCAGCAGCCAGTCGCGGGGGGTCGACACTGAAGCTTTCTTT
J: TRBJ1-1
size: few
V: TRBV4-1
D: -

CDR3: CAWSVGADTQYF
DNA: TGTGCCTGGAGTGTAGGGGCAGATACGCAGTATTTT
J: TRBJ2-3
size: -
V: TRBV30
D: -

CDR3: CASSLASSGIFSYEQYF
DNA: TGTGCCAGCAGCTTAGCGTCTTCGGGCATTTTCTCCTACGAGCAGTACTTC
J: TRBJ2-7
size: -
V: TRBV7-6
D: -

CDR3: CASSLMTRGTEAFF
DNA: TGTGCCAGCAGCTTAATGACAAGGGGCACTGAAGCTTTCTTT
J: TRBJ1-1
size: -
V: TRBV7-2
D: -

CDR3: CASSWSLSYEQYF
DNA: TGTGCCAGCAGCTGGTCCCTCTCCTACGAGCAGTACTTC
J: TRBJ2-7
size: -
V: TRBV2
D: -

CDR3: CASSSTGLAGTYEQYF
DNA: TGTGCCAGCAGCTCGACTGGACTAGCGGGGACTTACGAGCAGTACTTC
J: TRBJ2-7
size: few
V: TRBV13
D: TRBD2

CDR3: CSADSAGQGQETQYF
DNA: TGCAGTGCTGACTCTGCCGGGCAGGGGCAAGAGACCCAGTACTTC
J: TRBJ2-5
size: -
V: TRBV20-1
D: -

CDR3: CASNRLAGGTETQYF
DNA: TGTGCCAGCAACCGACTAGCGGGGGGAACCGAGACCCAGTACTTC
J: TRBJ2-5
size: -
V: TRBV12-3/TRBV12-4
D: TRBD2

CDR3: CSAEGMTSGGPLNTGELFF
DNA: TGCAGTGCTGAAGGGATGACTAGCGGGGGGCCGCTGAACACCGGGGAGCTGTTTTTT
J: TRBJ2-2
size: -
V: TRBV20-1
D: TRBD2

CDR3: CASSHERGTDTGELFF
DNA: TGTGCCAGCAGCCATGAGAGGGGGACAGACACCGGGGAGCTGTTTTTT
J: TRBJ2-2
size: -
V: TRBV3-1
D: TRBD1

CDR3: CASSQADRLGLYF
DNA: TGTGCCAGCAGCCAGGCAGACAGGTTAGGGCTGTACTTC
J: TRBJ2-7
size: few
V: TRBV3-1
D: -

CDR3: CASSGGTGNQPQHF
DNA: TGTGCCAGCAGCGGGGGGACAGGCAATCAGCCCCAGCATTTT
J: TRBJ1-5
size: -
V: TRBV5-6
D: TRBD1

CDR3: CASSIVAGRSYEQYF
DNA: TGTGCCAGTAGTATAGTGGCAGGGAGAAGCTACGAGCAGTACTTC
J: TRBJ2-7
size: -
V: TRBV19
D: -

CDR3: CASSLNHLAGMLTNEQFF
DNA: TGTGCCAGCAGCTTGAATCACCTGGCAGGAATGCTTACCAATGAGCAGTTCTTC
J: TRBJ2-1
size: -
V: TRBV5-6
D: -

CDR3: CAPPRDRVDETQYF
DNA: TGTGCCCCACCCCGGGACAGGGTGGATGAGACCCAGTACTTC
J: TRBJ2-5
size: once
V: TRBV12-3/TRBV12-4
D: TRBD1

CDR3: CASGQAGYNQPQHF
DNA: TGTGCCAGCGGCCAAGCAGGGTACAATCAGCCCCAGCATTTT
J: TRBJ1-5
size: -
V: TRBV3-1
D: -

CDR3: CASSPASGRANEQFF
DNA: TGTGCCAGCAGCCCAGCTAGCGGGAGGGCCAATGAGCAGTTCTTC
J: TRBJ2-1
size: -
V: TRBV6-5
D: TRBD2

CDR3: CAGSPGLAARDTQYF
DNA: TGCGCCGGCAGCCCGGGACTAGCGGCCAGGGATACGCAGTATTTT
J: TRBJ2-3
size: -
V: TRBV4-3
D: TRBD2

CDR3: CSARVTQETQYF
DNA: TGCAGTGCTAGAGTGACTCAAGAGACCCAGTACTTC
J: TRBJ2-5
size: -
V: TRBV20-1
D: -

CDR3: CASSLDRKPEKLFF
DNA: TGCGCCAGCAGCTTGGACAGAAAGCCTGAAAAACTGTTTTTT
J: TRBJ1-4
size: -
V: TRBV5-1
D: -

CDR3: CASTLQDDYEQYF
DNA: TGTGCCAGCACCCTACAGGATGACTACGAGCAGTACTTC
J: TRBJ2-7
size: few
V: TRBV12-3/TRBV12-4
D: -

CDR3: CSARGQLEASYNEQFF
DNA: TGCAGTGCCAGAGGACAGCTGGAGGCCTCCTACAATGAGCAGTTCTTC
J: TRBJ2-1
size: -
V: TRBV20-1
D: -

CDR3: CASSQDRTGNEQYF
DNA: TGTGCCAGCAGCCAAGATCGTACGGGAAACGAGCAGTACTTC
J: TRBJ2-7
size: few
V: TRBV4-2
D: -

CDR3: CSISARGRTEAFF
DNA: TGCAGTATATCGGCGCGGGGGAGGACTGAAGCTTTCTTT
J: TRBJ1-1
size: -
V: TRBV20-1
D: -

CDR3: CASSSSAGGGEETQYF
DNA: TGTGCTAGCAGCTCCTCAGCGGGGGGGGGAGAAGAGACCCAGTACTTC
J: TRBJ2-5
size: -
V: TRBV7-7
D: TRBD2

CDR3: CASSLGQKYEQYF
DNA: TGTGCCAGCAGTTTGGGACAGAAGTACGAGCAGTACTTC
J: TRBJ2-7
size: few
V: TRBV12-3/TRBV12-4
D: TRBD1

CDR3: CASSLLSADAQYF
DNA: TGTGCCAGCAGTTTACTCTCAGCAGATGCGCAGTATTTT
J: TRBJ2-3
size: -
V: TRBV12-3/TRBV12-4
D: -

CDR3: CASSEGSGGFYEQYF
DNA: TGTGCCAGCAGTGAAGGGAGCGGGGGGTTCTACGAGCAGTACTTC
J: TRBJ2-7
size: -
V: TRBV6-1
D: TRBD2

CDR3: CASSYSIPTISYGYTF
DNA: TGTGCCAGCAGTTACTCGATCCCGACGATCTCCTATGGCTACACCTTC
J: TRBJ1-2
size: -
V: TRBV6-5
D: -